A few counts support the clone carrying this T cell receptor (beta chain). The entry originates in a study of identical twins. J gave up 3 bases and V 5 bases, and 9 bases lay outside the gene matches. This CDR3 spans 16 amino acids. Germline V gives CDR1 MNHNS, CDR2 SASEGT. Each CDR3 protein gets one entry after TCRdb re-called the 5' RACE reads with MiXCR. The table shows 500,000 or so distinct CDR3 sequences, with 12% to 15% occurring only once. These same records also appear under a second study, on yellow fever vaccine responses in identical twins.

Sequencing was performed on CD4+ T cells sorted from blood. The clonotype was recovered from a woman aged 18-29 years in good health. This chain links TRBV6-1 with TRBJ2-7; 11 positions match TRBD2. CDR3 nucleotide sequence: TGTGCCAGCAGTCGAATTAGCGGGAGGGCCGTCTACGAGCAGTACTTC. Amino acid sequence: CASSRISGRAVYEQYF.